This is a list of T cell receptor beta chains from one sample in a study of shared clonotypes between healthy human individuals. The repertoire was sequenced with immunoSEQ multiplex PCR; TCRdb's copy has only in-frame clones and lacks some. The sample contains 2,500,000 or so clones, 85% to 95% of which appear only once. The sample consisted of naive CD4+ T cells from PBMCs. The source of these receptors is a man aged 18 to 29 in good health. Some clones in this sample may be carry-over from other donors' samples. The CDR3 runs from the conserved cysteine through the conserved F or W. The D gene is left open where the match is weak. Expanded clones get a size class; other rows say once, few or many, or leave the size out.

CDR3aa,CDR3nt,v_gene,j_gene,d_gene,abundance
CATSRGSGIMSGYTF,TGTGCCACCAGCCGAGGCTCGGGGATAATGTCTGGCTACACCTTC,TRBV15,TRBJ1-2,NA,NA
CASSPQGSGANVLTF,TGTGCCAGCAGCCCACAGGGTTCTGGGGCCAACGTCCTGACTTTC,TRBV6-1,TRBJ2-6,NA,NA
CASSEVALNTEAFF,TGTGCCAGCAGTGAAGTGGCTTTGAACACTGAAGCTTTCTTT,TRBV2,TRBJ1-1,NA,once
CASSIETGNYGYTF,TGTGCCAGTAGTATAGAAACAGGCAATTATGGCTACACCTTC,TRBV19,TRBJ1-2,NA,NA
CASSIRLGDTQYF,TGTGCCAGTAGTATAAGACTGGGAGATACGCAGTATTTT,TRBV19,TRBJ2-3,NA,NA
CASSLGAGTGRTNEKLFF,TGTGCCAGCAGCTTAGGGGCGGGGACAGGGAGGACTAATGAAAAACTGTTTTTT,TRBV7-8,TRBJ1-4,TRBD1,NA
CASSSQTGGYTEAFF,TGTGCCAGCAGTTCCCAGACAGGGGGCTACACTGAAGCTTTCTTT,TRBV6-6,TRBJ1-1,TRBD1,NA
CASSMWGSGANVLTF,TGTGCCAGTAGTATGTGGGGGTCCGGGGCCAACGTCCTGACTTTC,TRBV19,TRBJ2-6,NA,NA
CASSLWESGPQHF,TGTGCCAGCAGCTTGTGGGAGTCCGGGCCCCAGCATTTT,TRBV5-4,TRBJ1-5,NA,NA
CASSSQMNTEAFF,TGTGCCAGCAGTTCTCAAATGAACACTGAAGCTTTCTTT,TRBV28,TRBJ1-1,NA,NA
CASSVMGGGTYEQYF,TGTGCCAGCAGTGTGATGGGGGGAGGAACCTACGAGCAGTACTTC,TRBV6-1,TRBJ2-7,NA,NA
CATSRFGPGGVNEQFF,TGTGCCACCAGCAGATTTGGCCCGGGAGGGGTGAATGAGCAGTTCTTC,TRBV15,TRBJ2-1,TRBD2,NA
CASSLTGGGPLYEQYF,TGTGCCAGCAGTTTAACTGGAGGCGGGCCGCTTTACGAGCAGTACTTC,TRBV28,TRBJ2-7,NA,NA
CASSWEGSYNEQFF,TGCGCCAGCAGTTGGGAGGGATCCTACAATGAGCAGTTCTTC,TRBV5-1,TRBJ2-1,TRBD2,NA
CASSQSTAMNTEAFF,TGTGCCAGCTCCCAGAGTACGGCGATGAACACTGAAGCTTTCTTT,TRBV18,TRBJ1-1,NA,NA